These 5 T cell receptor beta chains came from one sample sequenced in a study of metastatic and nonmetastatic thyroid tumors. MiXCR was used by TCRdb to re-call the PCR reads. The repertoire includes about 20,000 clones, about 24% of them detected once, and 5% to 7.5% sits in the top ten. There were no patients who had received any treatment before thyroid surgery. The sequenced sample was tumor tissue. The receptors stem from a female donor with papillary thyroid cancer or a benign thyroid nodule (not recorded which). Some clones in this sample may be carry-over from other donors' samples.

In this sample, this clone turned up many times. V gene TRBV7-2 combines with J gene TRBJ2-3, with TRBD2 matching over 10 bases. Germline V gene data show CDR1 as SGHTA and CDR2 as FQGNSA. J gave up 1 base and V 11 bases, and 3 bases lay outside the gene matches. The CDR3 has 13 amino acids. CDR3 bases: TGTGCCGGGGGGACTAGCGGCACAGATACGCAGTATTTT. Protein: CAGGTSGTDTQYF.

The chain couples TRBV7-2 to TRBJ2-7; a possible D gene is TRBD2 (5 bases). The germline gives CDR1 SGHTA, CDR2 FQGNSA. The V and J ends lost 1 base and 5 bases respectively, with 9 bases between them. The CDR3 has 13 residues. CDR3 DNA: TGTGCCAGCAGCTTAGAGAACGGGGACGAGCAGTACTTC. Translated, it gives CASSLENGDEQYF.

This clone came up a few times. The chain uses TRBV28 and TRBJ1-1; no reliable D call. Trimming removed 3 bases from V and 0 bases from J, with 14 bases in between. The CDR3 extends over 16 amino acids. The germline gives CDR1 MDHEN, CDR2 SYDVKM. The CDR3 protein is CASSFYRLRVNTEAFF. The DNA of the CDR3 is TGTGCCAGCAGTTTCTACAGACTACGGGTGAACACTGAAGCTTTCTTT.

Comment on this clone: Possible read error: a much larger clone is one base away. The CDR3 ends on some other residue instead of the conserved phenylalanine or tryptophan, so this is likely a read error. This sequence joins TRBV27 and TRBJ2-7; the match to TRBD2 covers 8 bases. Germline V CDR1 and CDR2: MNHEY, SMNVEV (reference sequence). This CDR3 is 13 amino acids long. V was pared by 8 bases and J by 5 bases, with 8 bases of the junction left unmatched. Written as DNA, the CDR3 is TGTGCCAGCTCCTTCAGCGGGAGCGACGAGCAGTACTCC. Amino acids: CASSFSGSDEQYS.

This clone occurred many times. This chain joins TRBV19 and TRBJ2-6; D gene uncertain. V lost 1 base, J lost 2 bases, and 6 bases lay in between. Germline CDR1 is LNHDA and CDR2 is SQIVND (reference sequence). The CDR3 is 15 amino acids. The CDR3 protein is CASSIGRTGANVLTF. DNA for the CDR3: TGTGCCAGTAGTATAGGCCGGACTGGGGCCAACGTCCTGACTTTC.